One TCR beta chain is described in this entry. This sample is drawn from a study of blood T cell repertoires in COVID-19. About the research overall: Acute-phase and convalescent COVID-19 samples originated in the United States, Italy and Spain. PBMCs, B-cell-depleted T cells, or T cells were the source of the cDNA or gDNA that made up the material.

Losses at the gene ends were 6 bases for V and 1 base for J; bases not matched to a gene: 3. CDR3 length: 12 residues. CDR1 and CDR2 (germline): SQVTM, ANQGSEA. Original processing methods: Amplification with reference gene primers provided the estimates of nucleated cell counts. Sequencing was performed with immunoSEQ multiplex PCR; in TCRdb, only in-frame clones are kept and a portion is missing. V and J calls plus clone size are reproduced from that table; the DNA served to infer D and trimming. Among hundreds of thousands of clones, more than 70% were seen once, and the ten largest hold 2% to 2.5%.

The receptor comes from a woman aged 55 to 70 with COVID-19, enrolled during active disease. Input material: peripheral blood. This rearrangement joins TRBV29-1 to TRBJ2-7, with TRBD1 identical over 7 bases. The CDR3 region is CSVQGESYEQYF. CDR3 in DNA: TGCAGCGTCCAGGGGGAATCCTACGAGCAGTACTTC.